These 17 T cell receptor beta chains share one sample of origin, sequenced in a study of CD8 T cells in Susac syndrome. RNA amounts of about 0.5 to 1 ug underwent reverse transcription with random hexamers. TCRdb re-derived calls from the immunoSEQ multiplex PCR reads in MiXCR, one entry per CDR3 protein. The sample consists of 130,000 or so distinct CDR3 sequences, around 80% of them appearing once. Sequenced sample: CD8+ T cells from PBMCs. These receptor sequences come from a human donor with multiple sclerosis.

This clonotype was detected a few times. At one of its ends the junction is not consistent with the germline gene, which may arise from a read error. The chain carries TRBV6-1 and TRBJ2-5, with D unresolved. CDR3 length equals 14 residues. Germline CDR1 MNHNS, CDR2 SASEGT. The DNA of the CDR3 is TGTGCCAGCAGCGAAGAGGACGCCCTATCGACCCAGTACTTC. Translation gives CASSEEDALSTQYF.

CDR3 amino acids: CAREGGPGLANTGELFF. The CDR3 DNA follows: TGTGCCAGAGAGGGGGGACCGGGACTAGCAAACACCGGGGAGCTGTTTTTT. The chain joins TRBV2 to TRBJ2-2, with 9 bases that match TRBD2. From germline, CDR1 is SNHLY and CDR2 FYNNEI. Trimming removed 9 bases from V and 2 bases from J; junction bases left unmatched: 13. The CDR3 sequence is 17 residues long.

In DNA, the CDR3 is TGTGCCAGCAGCTCTCCAACTGATGCAACTAATGAAAAACTGTTTTTT. Residues: CASSSPTDATNEKLFF. The rearrangement links TRBV7-9 to TRBJ1-4; no reliable D call. The ends were cut back, 4 bases at V and 0 bases at J, with 12 bases in the middle. The germline CDR1 and CDR2 sequences are SEHNR and FQNEAQ (reference sequence). The CDR3 is 16 amino acids.

This clonotype came up once. A junction boundary mismatches the germline segment, possibly from a read error. This rearrangement joins TRBV29-1 to TRBJ2-2, with D tentatively TRBD2 (5 bases). The length of the CDR3 is 10 residues. Germline CDR1 reads SQVTM; CDR2 reads ANQGSEA. DNA for the CDR3: TGCAGCGTTCTTGCCGGGGAGCTGGTTTTT. Translation gives CSVLAGELVF.

V and J are TRBV5-4 and TRBJ2-3; TRBD1 might be the D (7 bases). With 7 bases removed from V and 5 bases from J, the gap between germline ends came to 14 bases. The CDR3 covers 13 residues. Germline-derived CDR1 and CDR2 are SGHNT and YYREEE (reference sequence). Here the CDR3 DNA reads TGTGCCAGCTACGGAGGGGGCATAGATACGCAGTATTTT. Translating gives CASYGGGIDTQYF.

The chain couples TRBV7-9 to TRBJ2-3; perhaps TRBD2 as D (7 bases). The CDR3 sequence is 17 residues long. Deletions cut 2 bases from V and 6 bases from J, with 21 bases between. CDR1 SEHNR and CDR2 FQNEAQ come from the germline V gene (reference sequence). The CDR3 DNA follows: TGTGCCAGCAGCTTAATCGTAAGGCCCGGGGGGCGTGATACGCAGTATTTT. This sequence encodes CASSLIVRPGGRDTQYF.

The chain couples TRBV11-2 to TRBJ1-2; D is unclear. Germline V gene lookup returns CDR1 SGHAT and CDR2 FQNNGV. The V end was cut by 1 base, the J end by 7 bases, with 25 bases between. This CDR3 has 18 residues. The CDR3 region has the DNA TGTGCCAGCAGCTTAGGCCGGCCAGGTTTCGCCTCACGCCCTGGCTACACCTTC. Encoded protein: CASSLGRPGFASRPGYTF.

This sequence joins TRBV19 and TRBJ1-5; D not resolved. This CDR3 comprises 12 residues. Trimming pared 9 bases from V and 3 bases from J, leaving 9 bases between. From germline, CDR1 is LNHDA and CDR2 SQIVND (reference sequence). The CDR3 DNA is TGTGCCAGCCACCGCCCCAATCAGCCCCAGCATTTT. Its translation is CASHRPNQPQHF.

The chain combines TRBV5-1 with TRBJ2-7, with 8 positions matching TRBD1. V lost 0 bases to trimming and J lost 4 bases; unmatched junction nucleotides: 9. The CDR3 totals 16 residues. Germline assignment: CDR1 SGHRS and CDR2 YFSETQ. The CDR3 sequence is CASSLDPGQALYEQYF. The CDR3 nucleotides read TGCGCCAGCAGCTTGGATCCGGGACAGGCCCTTTACGAGCAGTACTTC.

This chain connects TRBV5-5 to TRBJ2-7, with 8 bases fitting TRBD1. The trim removed 5 bases at V and 4 bases at J, leaving 11 bases unmatched. This CDR3 is 15 amino acids long. Per germline, CDR1 SGHKS and CDR2 YYEKEE (reference sequence). The CDR3 is CASRPWTGIAYEQYF. The CDR3 DNA reads TGTGCCAGCAGACCCTGGACAGGGATAGCGTACGAGCAGTACTTC.

The J gene is TRBJ1-3, the V gene TRBV6-5, with TRBD1 matching over 7 bases. Germline trimming cut 0 bases from V and 0 bases from J; bases unmatched to any gene: 5. CDR1 is MNHEY and CDR2 is SVGAGI in the germline V gene. CDR3 length: 17 residues. This CDR3 is CASSYSAGGLSGNTIYF. In DNA, the CDR3 is TGTGCCAGCAGTTACTCTGCAGGGGGACTCTCTGGAAACACCATATATTTT.

This chain uses TRBV2 with TRBJ1-2; 8 bases are a match to TRBD1. The CDR3 has 15 amino acids. V shed 6 bases and J 4 bases; nucleotides not matched to a gene: 10. Germline V lookup: CDR1 SNHLY, CDR2 FYNNEI. The CDR3 bases are TGTGCCAGCAGAGAAACGACAGGGGAATCCTATGGCTACACCTTC. It yields the protein CASRETTGESYGYTF.

This rearrangement joins TRBV5-6 to TRBJ1-1, with 8 bases lining up with TRBD1. CDR3 length: 14 residues. Germline CDR1 is SGHDT and CDR2 is YYEEEE. The V segment lost 4 bases and the J segment 4 bases; nucleotides outside the gene matches: 6. CDR3: CASSVTGGGTEAFF. The CDR3 DNA reads as TGTGCCAGCAGCGTAACAGGGGGGGGCACTGAAGCTTTCTTT. Drawing the rest from reference TRBV5-6 and TRBJ1-1, the complete variable domain is DAGVTQSPTHLIKTRGQQVTLRCSPKSGHDTVSWYQQALGQGPQFIFQYYEEEERQRGNFPDRFSGHQFPNYSSELNVNALLLGDSALYLCASSVTGGGTEAFFGQGTRLTVV.

As DNA, the CDR3 is TGTGCCAGCAGCCGACTGAGCGGGGGAGAAACCCTGGGCACCTACAATGAGCAGTTCTTC. It specifies CASSRLSGGETLGTYNEQFF. The rearrangement uses TRBV12-3 or TRBV12-4 and TRBJ2-1, with TRBD2 matching 8 bases. CDR3 length: 20 amino acids. V dropped 6 bases and J dropped 2; count of bases not matched to a gene: 21.

The chain links TRBV15 to TRBJ2-1; D not resolved. Trimming shortened V by 6 bases and J by 6 bases, and 9 bases separated the two germline ends. Germline loops: CDR1 LNHNV, CDR2 YYDKDF (reference sequence). The CDR3 length is 12 residues. In DNA, the CDR3 is TGTGCCACCAGAGATTTTCCCAATGAGCAGTTCTTC. Its protein is CATRDFPNEQFF.

The gene calls are TRBV4-2 and TRBJ2-1, with a possible D match to TRBD2 (5 bases). The CDR3 loop spans 17 amino acids. CDR1 is LGHNA and CDR2 is YNFKEQ in the germline V gene. Trimming cost V 4 bases and J 8 bases, with 24 bases left between them. The CDR3 region has the DNA TGTGCCAGCAGCCCAGAGGGTGGTAGCGTTATTTCCGATGAGCAGTTCTTC. Translating it yields CASSPEGGSVISDEQFF.

This chain links TRBV27 with TRBJ2-1, with 9 positions matching TRBD2. Germline trimming cut 4 bases from V and 7 bases from J; bases unmatched to any gene: 26. The CDR3 has 21 residues. Germline CDR1 and CDR2: MNHEY and SMNVEV (reference sequence). The CDR3 reads CASSSSLTIFLAGYPPNEQFF. CDR3 bases: TGTGCCAGCAGTTCCTCACTAACAATATTTCTAGCGGGGTATCCTCCGAATGAGCAGTTCTTC.